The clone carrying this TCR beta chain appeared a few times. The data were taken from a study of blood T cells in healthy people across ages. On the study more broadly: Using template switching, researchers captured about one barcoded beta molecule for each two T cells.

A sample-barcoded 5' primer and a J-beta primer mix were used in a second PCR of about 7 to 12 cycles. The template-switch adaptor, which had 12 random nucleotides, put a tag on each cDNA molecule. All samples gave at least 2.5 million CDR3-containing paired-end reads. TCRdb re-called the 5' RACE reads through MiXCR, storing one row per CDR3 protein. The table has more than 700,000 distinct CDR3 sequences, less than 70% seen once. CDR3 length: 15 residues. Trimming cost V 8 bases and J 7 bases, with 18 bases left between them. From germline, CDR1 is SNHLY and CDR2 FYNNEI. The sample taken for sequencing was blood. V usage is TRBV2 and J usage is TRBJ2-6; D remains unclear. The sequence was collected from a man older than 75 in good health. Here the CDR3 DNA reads TGTGCCAGCGAGTTAGGAGCCTCGCTAGCCAACGTCCTGACTTTC. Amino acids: CASELGASLANVLTF. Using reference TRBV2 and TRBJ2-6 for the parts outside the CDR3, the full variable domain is EPEVTQTPSHQVTQMGQEVILRCVPISNHLYFYWYRQILGQKVEFLVSFYNNEISEKSEIFDDQFSVERPDGSNFTLKIRSTKLEDSAMYFCASELGASLANVLTFGAGSRLTVL.